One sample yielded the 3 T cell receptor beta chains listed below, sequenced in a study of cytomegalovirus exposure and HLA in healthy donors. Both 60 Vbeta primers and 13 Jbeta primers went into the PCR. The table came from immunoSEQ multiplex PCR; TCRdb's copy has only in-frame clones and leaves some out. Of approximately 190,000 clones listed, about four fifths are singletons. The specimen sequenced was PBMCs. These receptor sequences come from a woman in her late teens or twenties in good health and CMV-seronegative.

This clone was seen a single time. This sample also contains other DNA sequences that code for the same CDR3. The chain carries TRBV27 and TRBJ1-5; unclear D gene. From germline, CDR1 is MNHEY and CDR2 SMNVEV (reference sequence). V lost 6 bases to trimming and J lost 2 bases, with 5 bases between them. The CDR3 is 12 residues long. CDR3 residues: CASSFGNQPQHF. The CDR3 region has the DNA TGTGCCAGCAGCTTCGGCAATCAGCCCCAGCATTTT.

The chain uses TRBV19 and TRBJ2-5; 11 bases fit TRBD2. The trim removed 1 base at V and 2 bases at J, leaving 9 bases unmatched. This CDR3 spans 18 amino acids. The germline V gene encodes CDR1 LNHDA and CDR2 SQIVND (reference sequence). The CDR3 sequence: CASSIGPRGTSGQETQYF. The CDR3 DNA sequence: TGTGCCAGTAGTATAGGTCCTCGGGGGACTAGCGGACAAGAGACCCAGTACTTC.

DNA of the CDR3: TGCGCCAGCAATCTTTTAGGGGGAGCAAACACCGGGGAGCTGTTTTTT. This translates into CASNLLGGANTGELFF. The gene calls are TRBV5-1 and TRBJ2-2, with a weak D call TRBD1 (6 bases). Germline V gives CDR1 SGHRS, CDR2 YFSETQ. With 6 bases removed from V and 2 bases from J, the gap between germline ends came to 17 bases. The CDR3 extends over 16 amino acids. The whole variable domain, filled in from reference TRBV5-1 and TRBJ2-2, reads KAGVTQTPRYLIKTRGQQVTLSCSPISGHRSVSWYQQTPGQGLQFLFEYFSETQRNKGNFPGRFSGRQFSNSRSEMNVSTLELGDSALYLCASNLLGGANTGELFFGEGSRLTVL.